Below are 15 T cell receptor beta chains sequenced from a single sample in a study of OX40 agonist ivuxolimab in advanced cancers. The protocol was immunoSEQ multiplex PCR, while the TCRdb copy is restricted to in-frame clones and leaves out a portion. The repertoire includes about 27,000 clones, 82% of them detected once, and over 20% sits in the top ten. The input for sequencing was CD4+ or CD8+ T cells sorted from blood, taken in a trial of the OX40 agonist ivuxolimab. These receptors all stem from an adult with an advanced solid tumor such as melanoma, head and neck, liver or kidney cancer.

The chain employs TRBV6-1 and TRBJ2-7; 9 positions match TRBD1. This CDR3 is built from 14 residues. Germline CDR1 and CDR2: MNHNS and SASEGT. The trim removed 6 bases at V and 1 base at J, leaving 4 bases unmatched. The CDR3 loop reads CASSDRGVSYEQYF. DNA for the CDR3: TGTGCCAGCAGCGACAGGGGGGTATCCTACGAGCAGTACTTC.

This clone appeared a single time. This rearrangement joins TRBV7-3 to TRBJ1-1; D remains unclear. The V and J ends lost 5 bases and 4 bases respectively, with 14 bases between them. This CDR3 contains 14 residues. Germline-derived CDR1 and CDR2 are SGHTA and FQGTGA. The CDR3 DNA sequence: TGTGCCAGCAGCAACGGCGGTGGAGGCACTGAAGCTTTCTTT. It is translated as CASSNGGGGTEAFF. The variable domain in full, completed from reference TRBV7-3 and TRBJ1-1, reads GAGVSQTPSNKVTEKGKYVELRCDPISGHTALYWYRQSLGQGPEFLIYFQGTGAADDSGLPNDRFFAVRPEGSVSTLKIQRTERGDSAVYLCASSNGGGGTEAFFGQGTRLTVV.

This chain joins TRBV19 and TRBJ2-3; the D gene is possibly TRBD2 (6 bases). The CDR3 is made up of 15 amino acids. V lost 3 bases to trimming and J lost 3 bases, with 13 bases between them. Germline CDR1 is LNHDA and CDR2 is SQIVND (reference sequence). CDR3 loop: CASSMALSGTDTQYF. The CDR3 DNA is TGTGCCAGTAGTATGGCCCTTAGCGGTACAGATACGCAGTATTTT.

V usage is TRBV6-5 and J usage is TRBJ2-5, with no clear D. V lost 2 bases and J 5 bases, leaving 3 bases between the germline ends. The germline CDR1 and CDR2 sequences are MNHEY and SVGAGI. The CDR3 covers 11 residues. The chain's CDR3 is CASSYGETQYF. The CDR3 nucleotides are TGTGCCAGCAGTTACGGGGAGACCCAGTACTTC.

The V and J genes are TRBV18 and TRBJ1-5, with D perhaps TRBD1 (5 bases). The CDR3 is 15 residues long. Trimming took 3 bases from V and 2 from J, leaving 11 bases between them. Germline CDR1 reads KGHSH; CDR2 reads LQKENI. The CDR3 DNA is TGTGCCAGCTCACCGGGGGGTCAGGGCAATCAGCCCCAGCATTTT. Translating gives CASSPGGQGNQPQHF.

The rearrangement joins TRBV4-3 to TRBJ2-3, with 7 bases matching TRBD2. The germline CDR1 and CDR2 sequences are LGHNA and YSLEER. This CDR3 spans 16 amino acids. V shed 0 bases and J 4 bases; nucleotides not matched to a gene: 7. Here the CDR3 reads CASSQDLRLAPDTQYF. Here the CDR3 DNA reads TGCGCCAGCAGCCAAGATCTGAGACTAGCTCCAGATACGCAGTATTTT.

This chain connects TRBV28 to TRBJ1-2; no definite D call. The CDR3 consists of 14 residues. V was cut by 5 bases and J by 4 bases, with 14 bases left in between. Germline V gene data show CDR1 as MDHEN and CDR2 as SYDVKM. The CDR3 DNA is TGTGCCAGCAGTCCAGGACTCCGAGGCTATGGCTACACCTTC. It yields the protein CASSPGLRGYGYTF.

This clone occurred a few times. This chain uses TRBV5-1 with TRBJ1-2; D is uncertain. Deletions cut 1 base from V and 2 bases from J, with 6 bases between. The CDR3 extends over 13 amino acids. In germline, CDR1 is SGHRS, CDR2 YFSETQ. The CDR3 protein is CASSLKGNYGYTF. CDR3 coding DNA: TGCGCCAGCAGCTTGAAGGGCAACTATGGCTACACCTTC.

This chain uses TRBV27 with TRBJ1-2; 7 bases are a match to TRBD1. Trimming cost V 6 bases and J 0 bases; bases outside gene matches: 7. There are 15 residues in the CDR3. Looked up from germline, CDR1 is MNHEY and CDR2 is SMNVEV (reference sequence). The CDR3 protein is CASRFTGATNYGYTF. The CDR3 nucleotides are TGTGCCAGCAGGTTTACAGGGGCCACTAACTATGGCTACACCTTC.

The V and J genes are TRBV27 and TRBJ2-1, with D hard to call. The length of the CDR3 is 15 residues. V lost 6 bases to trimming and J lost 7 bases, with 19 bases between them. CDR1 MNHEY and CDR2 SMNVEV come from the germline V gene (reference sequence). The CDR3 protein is CASSHPVEARNEQFF. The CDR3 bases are TGTGCCAGCAGCCATCCGGTCGAAGCTAGGAATGAGCAGTTCTTC.

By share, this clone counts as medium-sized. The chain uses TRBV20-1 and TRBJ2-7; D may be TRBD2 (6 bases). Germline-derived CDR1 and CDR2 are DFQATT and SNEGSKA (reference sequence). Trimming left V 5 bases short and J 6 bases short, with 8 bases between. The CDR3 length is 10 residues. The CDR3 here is CSAEEGEQYF. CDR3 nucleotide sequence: TGCAGTGCTGAGGAGGGCGAGCAGTACTTC.

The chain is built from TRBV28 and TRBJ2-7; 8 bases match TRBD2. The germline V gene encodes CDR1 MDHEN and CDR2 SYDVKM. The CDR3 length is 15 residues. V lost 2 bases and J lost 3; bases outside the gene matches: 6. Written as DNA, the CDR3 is TGTGCCAGCAGTTTAACGGGGGGGAGCGGCTACGAGCAGTACTTC. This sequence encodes CASSLTGGSGYEQYF. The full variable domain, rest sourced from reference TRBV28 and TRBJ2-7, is DVKVTQSSRYLVKRTGEKVFLECVQDMDHENMFWYRQDPGLGLRLIYFSYDVKMKEKGDIPEGYSVSREKKERFSLILESASTNQTSMYLCASSLTGGSGYEQYFGPGTRLTVT.

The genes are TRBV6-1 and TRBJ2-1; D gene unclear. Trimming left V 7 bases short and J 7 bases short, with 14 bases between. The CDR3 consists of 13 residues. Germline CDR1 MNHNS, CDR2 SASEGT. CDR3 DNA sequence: TGTGCCAGCACCCGGGCCGCGGAGAATGAGCAGTTCTTC. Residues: CASTRAAENEQFF.

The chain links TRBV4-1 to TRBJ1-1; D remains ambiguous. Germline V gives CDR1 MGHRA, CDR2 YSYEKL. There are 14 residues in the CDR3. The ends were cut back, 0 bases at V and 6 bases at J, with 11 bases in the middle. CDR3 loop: CASSQEYTAPEAFF. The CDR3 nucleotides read TGCGCCAGCAGCCAAGAGTACACCGCCCCTGAAGCTTTCTTT.

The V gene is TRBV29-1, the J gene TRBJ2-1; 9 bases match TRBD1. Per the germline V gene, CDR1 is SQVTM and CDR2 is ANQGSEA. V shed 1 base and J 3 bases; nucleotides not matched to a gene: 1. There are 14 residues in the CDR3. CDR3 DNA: TGCAGCGTTGAAGGGGACAGGGTCTACAATGAGCAGTTCTTC. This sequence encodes CSVEGDRVYNEQFF.